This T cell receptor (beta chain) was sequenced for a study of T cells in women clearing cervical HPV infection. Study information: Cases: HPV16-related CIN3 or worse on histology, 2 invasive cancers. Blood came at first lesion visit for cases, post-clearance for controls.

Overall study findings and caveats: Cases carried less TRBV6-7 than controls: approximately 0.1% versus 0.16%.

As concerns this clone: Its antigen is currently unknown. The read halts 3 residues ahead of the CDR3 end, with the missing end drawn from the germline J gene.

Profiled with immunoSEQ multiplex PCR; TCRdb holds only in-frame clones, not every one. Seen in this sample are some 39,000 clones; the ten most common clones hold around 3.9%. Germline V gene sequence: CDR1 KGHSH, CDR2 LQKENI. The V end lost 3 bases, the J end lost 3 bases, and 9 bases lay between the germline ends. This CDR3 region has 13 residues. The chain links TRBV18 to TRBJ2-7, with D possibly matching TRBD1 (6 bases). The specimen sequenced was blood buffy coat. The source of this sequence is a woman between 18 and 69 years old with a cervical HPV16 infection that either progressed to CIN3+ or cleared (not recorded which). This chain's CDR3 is CASSPGANYEQYF. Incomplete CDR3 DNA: TGTGCCAGCTCACCGGGGGCCAACTACGAG. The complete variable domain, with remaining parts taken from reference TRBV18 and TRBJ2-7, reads NAGVMQNPRHLVRRRGQEARLRCSPMKGHSHVYWYRQLPEEGLKFMVYLQKENIIDESGMPKERFSAEFPKEGPSILRIQQVVRGDSAAYFCASSPGANYEQYFGPGTRLTVT.